Listed here are 12 T cell receptor beta chains from one sample, sequenced in a study of regulatory T cells in long-lasting Graves disease. To make TCR beta libraries, researchers used iRepertoire HTBI primers and Arm-PCR of CDR3 regions. TCRdb re-called the multiplex PCR reads with MiXCR, one entry per CDR3 protein. The table includes some 420,000 distinct CDR3 sequences, roughly 22% detected once. Described time point: persistent/refractory GD, antithyroid drugs over 5 years with positive TRAb. Extracted RNA from PBMCs served as the source of the TCR library. The sequencing here drew on peripheral blood mononuclear cells (PBMCs), taken when the disease was refractory, from a patient treated with antithyroid drugs. These receptors all stem from a female donor with Graves disease.

The V gene is TRBV20-1, the J gene TRBJ2-3; D ambiguous. V dropped 6 bases and J dropped 7 bases, with 8 bases sitting between them. Per the germline V gene, CDR1 is DFQATT and CDR2 is SNEGSKA (reference sequence). The CDR3 runs to 10 residues. CDR3 nucleotides: TGCAGTGCCCCGAAGAATACGCAGTATTTT. Translating it yields CSAPKNTQYF.

This clonotype came up a few times. The chain links TRBV10-3 to TRBJ2-7; maybe TRBD2 (6 bases). CDR3 size: 13 residues. Trimming pared 8 bases from V and 4 bases from J, leaving 15 bases between. CDR1 ENHRY and CDR2 SYGVKD come from the germline V gene. The CDR3 reads CAIREGAGYEQYF. The DNA of the CDR3 is TGTGCCATCCGGGAAGGGGCGGGATACGAGCAGTACTTC.

This clonotype was recorded many times. The genes are TRBV7-3 and TRBJ1-6; maybe TRBD1 (6 bases). Trimming shortened V by 5 bases and J by 3 bases, and 8 bases separated the two germline ends. Germline CDR1 SGHTA, CDR2 FQGTGA. The CDR3 is 14 residues long. The CDR3 region is CASSGQSYNSPLHF. CDR3 DNA sequence: TGTGCCAGCAGCGGACAGAGCTATAATTCACCCCTCCACTTT. The full variable domain, rest sourced from reference TRBV7-3 and TRBJ1-6, is GAGVSQTPSNKVTEKGKYVELRCDPISGHTALYWYRQSLGQGPEFLIYFQGTGAADDSGLPNDRFFAVRPEGSVSTLKIQRTERGDSAVYLCASSGQSYNSPLHFGNGTRLTVT.

This clonotype was picked up many times. The chain employs TRBV2 and TRBJ2-5, with 14 nucleotides matching TRBD2. The CDR3 sequence is 17 residues long. Germline CDR1 and CDR2: SNHLY and FYNNEI. Unmatched junction bases numbered 12, after V lost 6 bases and J lost 6 bases. CDR3 region: CASSGGSWTSGGKTQYF. The CDR3 nucleotides read TGTGCCAGCAGCGGGGGATCGTGGACTAGCGGGGGGAAGACCCAGTACTTC.

This clonotype showed up many times. V is TRBV28 and J is TRBJ2-5; D call uncertain. The CDR3 extends over 14 amino acids. The V gene's germline CDR1 is MDHEN and CDR2 SYDVKM. Trimming pared 3 bases from V and 7 bases from J, leaving 15 bases between. This chain's CDR3 is CASSFGTRGGTQYF. CDR3 DNA: TGTGCCAGCAGTTTCGGTACCCGAGGTGGGACCCAGTACTTC.

The genes are TRBV6-2 or TRBV6-3 and TRBJ1-5; TRBD1 might be the D (5 bases). From germline, CDR1 is MNHEY and CDR2 SVGEGT. Trimming took off 0 bases at V and 5 bases at J, with 11 bases between the two ends. The CDR3 length is 15 residues. The CDR3 DNA follows: TGTGCCAGCAGTTACTCGCTGGGGCGGGATCAGCCCCAGCATTTT. Residues: CASSYSLGRDQPQHF.

This chain connects TRBV3-1 to TRBJ1-1; D is unclear. This CDR3 has 14 residues. Germline CDR1 reads LGHDT; CDR2 reads YNNKEL (reference sequence). The V and J ends lost 3 bases and 4 bases respectively, with 12 bases between them. CDR3 DNA: TGTGCCAGCAGCCAGTTCCCCGGAGGCACTGAAGCTTTCTTT. It specifies CASSQFPGGTEAFF.

The rearrangement joins TRBV3-1 to TRBJ2-5; the match to TRBD2 covers 11 bases. The V gene's germline CDR1 is LGHDT and CDR2 YNNKEL (reference sequence). The V gene end was trimmed by 6 bases and the J gene end by 1 base; junction bases not matched to a gene: 4. The CDR3 totals 15 residues. The CDR3 loop reads CASSPGTSGQETQYF. In DNA form, the CDR3 reads TGTGCCAGCAGTCCAGGGACTAGCGGCCAAGAGACCCAGTACTTC.

The chain employs TRBV29-1 and TRBJ2-5, with D uncertain. The CDR3 is 13 residues long. V shed 4 bases and J shed 3 bases, with 12 bases lying between them. Germline V gene sequence: CDR1 SQVTM, CDR2 ANQGSEA. The CDR3 nucleotides are TGCAGCGTTGCCGCGGCTTCGGAAGAGACCCAGTACTTC. This codes for CSVAAASEETQYF.

The chain is built from TRBV9 and TRBJ2-7; D not certain. CDR1 and CDR2 from the germline V gene are SGDLS and YYNGEE. The CDR3 is made up of 14 amino acids. The germline V and J ends were trimmed by 0 bases and 2 bases, with 9 bases remaining between them. Here the CDR3 reads CASSVGLSAYEQYF. CDR3 nucleotides: TGTGCCAGCAGCGTAGGACTCAGCGCCTACGAGCAGTACTTC.

This clonotype was observed many times. The chain recombines TRBV6-5 with TRBJ1-2, with unresolved D. V was trimmed by 2 bases and J by 7 bases, leaving 14 bases between them. Germline CDR1 reads MNHEY; CDR2 reads SVGAGI. The CDR3 consists of 14 residues. CDR3 sequence (DNA): TGTGCCAGCAGTTACCTCACACGGGAAGGTGGCTACACCTTC. It yields the protein CASSYLTREGGYTF.

In its sample, this clonotype was seen many times. This chain joins TRBV16 and TRBJ1-2; D is perhaps TRBD1 (5 bases). Deletions cut 2 bases from V and 5 bases from J, with 18 bases between. The CDR3 covers 16 residues. The V gene's germline CDR1 is KGHSY and CDR2 FQNENV. CDR3 bases: TGTGCCAGCAGCCAACCGGGCGTGGGACGGATATATGGCTACACCTTC. Protein: CASSQPGVGRIYGYTF.